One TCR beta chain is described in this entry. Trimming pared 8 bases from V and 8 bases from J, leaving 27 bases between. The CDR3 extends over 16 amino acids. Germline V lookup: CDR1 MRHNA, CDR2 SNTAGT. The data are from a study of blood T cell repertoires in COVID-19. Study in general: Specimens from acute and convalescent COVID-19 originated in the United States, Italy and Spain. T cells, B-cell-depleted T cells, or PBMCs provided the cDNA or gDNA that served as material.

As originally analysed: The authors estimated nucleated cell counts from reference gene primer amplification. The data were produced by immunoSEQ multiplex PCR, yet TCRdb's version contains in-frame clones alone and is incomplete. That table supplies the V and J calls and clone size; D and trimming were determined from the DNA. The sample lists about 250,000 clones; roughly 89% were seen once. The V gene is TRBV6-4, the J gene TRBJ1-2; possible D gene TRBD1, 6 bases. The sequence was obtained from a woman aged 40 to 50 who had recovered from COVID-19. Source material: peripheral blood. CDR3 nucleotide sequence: TGTGCCAGCCAATTACCTAGGACAGATTCCAAGAGAGGCTACACCTTC. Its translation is CASQLPRTDSKRGYTF.